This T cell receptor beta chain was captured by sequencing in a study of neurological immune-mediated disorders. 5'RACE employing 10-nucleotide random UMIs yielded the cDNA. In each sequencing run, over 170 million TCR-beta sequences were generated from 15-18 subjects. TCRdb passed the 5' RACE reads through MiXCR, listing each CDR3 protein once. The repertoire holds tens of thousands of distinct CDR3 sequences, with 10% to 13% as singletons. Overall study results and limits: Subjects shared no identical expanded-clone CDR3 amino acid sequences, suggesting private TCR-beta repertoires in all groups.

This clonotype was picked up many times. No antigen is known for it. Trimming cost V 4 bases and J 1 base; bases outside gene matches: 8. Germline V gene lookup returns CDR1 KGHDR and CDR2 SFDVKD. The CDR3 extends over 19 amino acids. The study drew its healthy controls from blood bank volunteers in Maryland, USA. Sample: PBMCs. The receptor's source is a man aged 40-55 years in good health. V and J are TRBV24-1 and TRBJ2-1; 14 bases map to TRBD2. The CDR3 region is CATSDSGLAGDRSYNEQFF. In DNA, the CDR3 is TGTGCCACCAGTGACTCGGGACTAGCGGGAGATCGTTCCTACAATGAGCAGTTCTTC.